This TCR beta chain stems from a study of T cells in Graves' hyperthyroidism and ophthalmopathy. This clonotype came up a few times. Its target is not known. Based on clinical symptoms, serum thyroxine and TRAb, thyroid ultrasound and orbital computed tomography, diagnoses were reached. Using less than 12 ml of fresh peripheral blood, PBMCs were prepared. This CDR3 region has 16 residues. CDR1 and CDR2 (germline): SGHRS, YFSETQ. V was shortened by 1 base and J by 0 bases, with 11 bases between the two germline ends. Researchers took RNA transcripts and amplified the TCR beta CDR3 regions from them. Researchers ran a first-round RT-PCR on the TCR CDR3 using the HTBI primer set. TCRdb recomputed calls from the multiplex PCR reads with MiXCR, one row per CDR3 protein. The sample lists approximately 590,000 distinct CDR3 sequences, around 14% occurring once. Study-level findings and limits: Blood shared most expanded thyroid clonotypes above 0.001.

Sequenced: blood. The sequence derives from a young woman with Graves' hyperthyroidism. The genes are TRBV5-1 and TRBJ2-1; D ambiguous. CDR3 DNA sequence: TGCGCCAGCAGCTTGACACGGACGAGCTCCTACAATGAGCAGTTCTTC. Its protein product is CASSLTRTSSYNEQFF.